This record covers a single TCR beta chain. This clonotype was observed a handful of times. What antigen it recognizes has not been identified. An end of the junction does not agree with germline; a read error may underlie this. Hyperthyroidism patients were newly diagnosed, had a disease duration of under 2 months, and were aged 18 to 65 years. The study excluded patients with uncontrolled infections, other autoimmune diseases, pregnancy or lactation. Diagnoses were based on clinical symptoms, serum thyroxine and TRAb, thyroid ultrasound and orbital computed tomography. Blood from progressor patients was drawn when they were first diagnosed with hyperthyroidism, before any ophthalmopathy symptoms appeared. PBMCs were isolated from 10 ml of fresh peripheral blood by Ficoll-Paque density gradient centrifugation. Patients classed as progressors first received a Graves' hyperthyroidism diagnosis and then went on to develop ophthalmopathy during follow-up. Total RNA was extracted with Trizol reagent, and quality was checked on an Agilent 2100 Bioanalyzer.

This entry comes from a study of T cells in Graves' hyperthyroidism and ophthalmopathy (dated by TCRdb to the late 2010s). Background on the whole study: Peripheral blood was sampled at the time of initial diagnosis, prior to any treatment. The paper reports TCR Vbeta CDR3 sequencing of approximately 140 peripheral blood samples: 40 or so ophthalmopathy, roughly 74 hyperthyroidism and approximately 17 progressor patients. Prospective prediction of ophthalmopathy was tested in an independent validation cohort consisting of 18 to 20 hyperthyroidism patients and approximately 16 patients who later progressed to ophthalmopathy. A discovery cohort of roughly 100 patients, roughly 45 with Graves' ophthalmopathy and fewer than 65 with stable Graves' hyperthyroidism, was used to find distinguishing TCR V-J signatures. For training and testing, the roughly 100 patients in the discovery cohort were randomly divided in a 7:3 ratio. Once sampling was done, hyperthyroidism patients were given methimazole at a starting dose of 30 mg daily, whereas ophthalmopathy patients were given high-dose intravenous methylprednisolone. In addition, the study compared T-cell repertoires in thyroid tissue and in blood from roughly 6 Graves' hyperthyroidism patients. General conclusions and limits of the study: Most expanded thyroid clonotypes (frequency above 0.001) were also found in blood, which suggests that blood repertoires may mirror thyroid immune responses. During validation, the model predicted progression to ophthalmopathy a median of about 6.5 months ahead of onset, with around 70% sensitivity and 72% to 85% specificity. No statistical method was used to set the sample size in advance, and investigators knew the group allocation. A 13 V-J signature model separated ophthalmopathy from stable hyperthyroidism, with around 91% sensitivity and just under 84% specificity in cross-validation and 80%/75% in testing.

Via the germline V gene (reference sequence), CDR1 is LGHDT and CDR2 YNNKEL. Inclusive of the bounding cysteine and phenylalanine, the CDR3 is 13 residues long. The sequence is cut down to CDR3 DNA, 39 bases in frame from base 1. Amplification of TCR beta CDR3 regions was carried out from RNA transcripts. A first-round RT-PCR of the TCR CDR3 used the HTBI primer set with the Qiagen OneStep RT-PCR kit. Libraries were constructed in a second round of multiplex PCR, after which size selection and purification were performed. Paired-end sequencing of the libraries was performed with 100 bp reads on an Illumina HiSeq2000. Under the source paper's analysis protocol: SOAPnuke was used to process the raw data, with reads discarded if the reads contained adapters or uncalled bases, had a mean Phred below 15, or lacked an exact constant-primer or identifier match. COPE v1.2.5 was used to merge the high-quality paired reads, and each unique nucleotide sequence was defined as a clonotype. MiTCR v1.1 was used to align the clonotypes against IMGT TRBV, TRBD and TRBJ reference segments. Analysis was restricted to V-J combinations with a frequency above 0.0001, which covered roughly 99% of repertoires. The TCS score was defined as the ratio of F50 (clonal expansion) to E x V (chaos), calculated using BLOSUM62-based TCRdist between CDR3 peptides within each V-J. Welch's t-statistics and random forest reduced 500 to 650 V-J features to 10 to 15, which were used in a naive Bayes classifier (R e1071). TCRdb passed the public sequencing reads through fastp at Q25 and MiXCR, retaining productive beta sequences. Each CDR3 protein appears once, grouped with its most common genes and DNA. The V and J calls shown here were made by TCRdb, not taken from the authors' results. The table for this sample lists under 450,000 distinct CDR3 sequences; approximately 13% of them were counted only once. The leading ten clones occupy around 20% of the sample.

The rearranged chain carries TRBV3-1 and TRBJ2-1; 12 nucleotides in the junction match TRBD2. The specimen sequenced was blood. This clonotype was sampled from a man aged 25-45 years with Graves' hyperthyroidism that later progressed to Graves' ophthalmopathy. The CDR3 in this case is CANSQRTSGAGFF. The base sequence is TGTGCCAACAGCCAACGGACTAGCGGGGCGGGGTTCTTC.